These 14 T cell receptor beta chains originate from one sample sequenced in a study of blood T cells in healthy people across ages. A sample-barcoded 5' primer and a J-beta primer mix were used in a second PCR of roughly 6 to 11 cycles. From the 5' RACE reads, TCRdb called clonotypes with MiXCR, one entry per CDR3 protein. The data hold 800,000 to 1,300,000 distinct CDR3 sequences, with around 25% observed a single time. The same sample was also studied in work on T cells of mothers and their children.

The sequencing sample was made of blood. The origin of the receptors is a girl aged 2-10 years in good health.

The chain recombines TRBV3-1 with TRBJ2-5, with unresolved D. This CDR3 is 14 amino acids long. Per the germline V gene, CDR1 is LGHDT and CDR2 is YNNKEL (reference sequence). The V end was cut by 5 bases, the J end by 1 base, with 11 bases between. The DNA of the CDR3 is TGTGCCAGCAGCAATCAAGGCGCCCAAGAGACCCAGTACTTC. This sequence encodes CASSNQGAQETQYF.

This clonotype has just one count. The rearrangement uses TRBV5-1 and TRBJ1-3, with D possibly being TRBD1 (6 bases). CDR1 and CDR2 from the germline V gene are SGHRS and YFSETQ. The CDR3 contains 13 residues. The germline V and J ends were trimmed by 3 bases and 3 bases, with 7 bases remaining between them. The CDR3 nucleotides read TGCGCCAGCAGCTGGGACAATGGAAACACCATATATTTT. Encoded protein: CASSWDNGNTIYF.

This clonotype came up a few times. The rearrangement links TRBV5-1 to TRBJ2-5; D gene ambiguous. Per the germline V gene, CDR1 is SGHRS and CDR2 is YFSETQ. The CDR3 is made up of 14 amino acids. V was clipped by 3 bases and J by 5 bases, with 14 bases between them. This CDR3 reads CASSSLGIWETQYF. In DNA form, the CDR3 reads TGCGCCAGCAGCTCCCTTGGGATTTGGGAGACCCAGTACTTC.

V and J are TRBV10-3 and TRBJ2-7; 10 nucleotides line up with TRBD1. Germline V CDR1 and CDR2: ENHRY, SYGVKD. The CDR3 is 15 residues long. The ends lost 8 bases at V and 6 bases at J; junction bases unmatched: 13. Here the CDR3 DNA reads TGTGCCATCGGACGGACCGGGACAGGGGTTACCGAGCAGTACTTC. This codes for CAIGRTGTGVTEQYF.

This clonotype showed up just a few times. The rearrangement links TRBV10-3 to TRBJ2-1, with TRBD2 matching over 7 bases. Germline V gives CDR1 ENHRY, CDR2 SYGVKD. The V and J ends lost 7 bases and 8 bases, in that order; junction bases with no gene match: 14. The CDR3 is made up of 15 amino acids. CDR3: CAIKVLWEGRDEQFF. In nucleotides, the CDR3 is TGTGCCATCAAAGTTTTGTGGGAGGGCAGGGATGAGCAGTTCTTC.

This rearrangement joins TRBV6-6 to TRBJ2-7, with D unclear. V was clipped by 0 bases and J by 4 bases, with 7 bases between them. There are 13 residues in the CDR3. Germline assignment: CDR1 MNHNY and CDR2 SVGAGI (reference sequence). The CDR3 DNA sequence: TGTGCCAGCAGTTACTCAGGAGATTACGAGCAGTACTTC. It encodes CASSYSGDYEQYF.

The genes are TRBV6-7 and TRBJ2-4; D might be TRBD1 or TRBD2, each matching 5 bases. TRBV6-7 is known as an ORF, though its function is uncertain. With 5 bases removed from V and 0 bases from J, the gap between germline ends came to 11 bases. CDR3 length: 15 amino acids. This CDR3 is CASSNPGLAKNIQYF. Written as DNA, the CDR3 is TGTGCCAGCAGTAACCCGGGGCTAGCCAAAAACATTCAGTACTTC.

Here the CDR3 reads CSAGGVVTDGYTF. In nucleotides, the CDR3 is TGCAGCGCGGGGGGAGTCGTTACGGATGGCTACACCTTC. The chain has TRBV29-1 and TRBJ1-2; weak D call: TRBD1 (5 bases). The CDR3 consists of 13 residues. Trimming removed 7 bases from V and 6 bases from J, with 18 bases in between. Germline V gene data show CDR1 as SQVTM and CDR2 as ANQGSEA.

The chain is built from TRBV10-3 and TRBJ2-1; D uncertain. The CDR3 extends over 13 amino acids. Germline CDR1 reads ENHRY; CDR2 reads SYGVKD. Trimming left V 7 bases short and J 4 bases short, with 11 bases between. DNA for the CDR3: TGTGCCATCATGTTGCTCGAATACAATGAGCAGTTCTTC. Translation: CAIMLLEYNEQFF.

The J gene is TRBJ2-4, the V gene TRBV2, with 9 positions matching TRBD2. CDR1 is SNHLY, CDR2 FYNNEI, per germline. The trim removed 3 bases at V and 10 bases at J, leaving 10 bases unmatched. The CDR3 length is 15 residues. CDR3: CASSDLASGVPIQYF. Here the CDR3 DNA reads TGTGCCAGCAGTGACTTGGCTAGCGGGGTGCCAATTCAGTACTTC.

The chain carries TRBV5-6 and TRBJ2-5, with D unresolved. The CDR3 has 14 amino acids. Trimming left V 1 base short and J 1 base short, with 8 bases between. Germline V gene data show CDR1 as SGHDT and CDR2 as YYEEEE. The DNA of the CDR3 is TGTGCCAGCAGCTTGAAGGTGTCCCAAGAGACCCAGTACTTC. Its translation is CASSLKVSQETQYF.

The chain carries TRBV28 and TRBJ2-1; 15 positions match TRBD2. V gave up 6 bases and J gave up 9 bases; unmatched junction bases: 9. This CDR3 has 16 residues. The V gene's germline CDR1 is MDHEN and CDR2 SYDVKM. CDR3 region: CASSETGTSGRLEQFF. As DNA, the CDR3 is TGTGCCAGCAGCGAAACCGGGACTAGCGGGAGGCTTGAGCAGTTCTTC.

This clonotype was recorded a few times. The genes are TRBV28 and TRBJ2-1; 7 bases align to TRBD2. After removal of 8 bases from V and 0 bases from J, the junction contained 10 bases not matched to a gene. The CDR3 is 16 amino acids. Germline-derived CDR1 and CDR2 are MDHEN and SYDVKM. The CDR3 sequence: CASPASGGSSYNEQFF. The CDR3 region has the DNA TGTGCCAGCCCCGCTTCGGGCGGGAGCTCCTACAATGAGCAGTTCTTC.

This clonotype appeared many times. The chain links TRBV20-1 to TRBJ2-3; 9 bases match TRBD2. The CDR3 covers 16 residues. Germline assignment: CDR1 DFQATT and CDR2 SNEGSKA (reference sequence). The junction had 10 bases not matched to a gene; V was cut back by 4 bases and J by 2 bases. The CDR3 spells CSAIWREGRVTDTQYF. The CDR3 DNA reads as TGCAGTGCTATATGGCGGGAGGGCCGAGTCACAGATACGCAGTATTTT.